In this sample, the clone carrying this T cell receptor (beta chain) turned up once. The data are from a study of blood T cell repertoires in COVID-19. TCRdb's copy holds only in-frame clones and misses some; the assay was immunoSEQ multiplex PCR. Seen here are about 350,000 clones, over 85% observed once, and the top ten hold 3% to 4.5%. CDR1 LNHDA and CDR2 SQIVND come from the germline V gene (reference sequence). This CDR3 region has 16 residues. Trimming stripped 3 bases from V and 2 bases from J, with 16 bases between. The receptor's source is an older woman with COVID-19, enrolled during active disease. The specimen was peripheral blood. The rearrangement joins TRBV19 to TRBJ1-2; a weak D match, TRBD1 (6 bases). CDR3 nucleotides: TGTGCCAGTAGTATCAGAACGACAGGCGTCAACTATGGCTACACCTTC. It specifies CASSIRTTGVNYGYTF.